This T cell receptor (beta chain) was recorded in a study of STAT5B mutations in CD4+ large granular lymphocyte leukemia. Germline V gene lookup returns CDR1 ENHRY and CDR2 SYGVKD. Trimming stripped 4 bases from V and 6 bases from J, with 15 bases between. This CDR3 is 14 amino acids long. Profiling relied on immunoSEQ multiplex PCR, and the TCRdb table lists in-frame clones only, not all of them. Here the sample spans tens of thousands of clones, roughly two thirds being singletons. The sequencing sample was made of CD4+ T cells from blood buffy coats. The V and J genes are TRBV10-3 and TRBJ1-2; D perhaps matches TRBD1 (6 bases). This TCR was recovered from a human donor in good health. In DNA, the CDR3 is TGTGCCATCAGTGGGGGGGGGCGAATAGATGGCTACACCTTC. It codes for CAISGGGRIDGYTF.